This is a list of T cell receptor beta chains from one sample in a study of control samples from healthy donors and cancer patients. Assay: immunoSEQ multiplex PCR; the TCRdb copy retains only in-frame clones and omits some. The sample records 90,000 to 140,000 clones, under 90% being singletons. The sequenced material came from blood. These receptor sequences come from a woman aged 45-59 years in good health. The CDR3 runs from the conserved cysteine through the conserved F or W. The order of the fields is CDR3 length, J gene, clone size, D gene, V gene, CDR3 protein, CDR3 DNA. A D gene is named only where the DNA matches it firmly. A clone size is listed for some rows: how often the clone was seen (once, few, many), or a class if it is expanded.

cdr3_length: 17
j_call: TRBJ1-2
clone_size: -
d_call: TRBD1
v_call: TRBV19
cdr3_aa: CASSGTGGYLRGYGYTF
cdr3_nt: TGTGCCAGTAGTGGGACAGGGGGTTATCTTCGGGGCTATGGCTACACCTTC

cdr3_length: 15
j_call: TRBJ2-7
clone_size: once
d_call: TRBD2
v_call: TRBV4-3
cdr3_aa: CASSLSAGGGYEQYF
cdr3_nt: TGCGCCAGCAGCCTTTCCGCGGGAGGGGGCTACGAGCAGTACTTC

cdr3_length: 13
j_call: TRBJ1-5
clone_size: -
d_call: -
v_call: TRBV18
cdr3_aa: CASSPRGDQPQHF
cdr3_nt: TGTGCCAGCTCACCACGGGGTGATCAGCCCCAGCATTTT

cdr3_length: 14
j_call: TRBJ2-2
clone_size: -
d_call: -
v_call: TRBV10-3
cdr3_aa: CAISESADTGELFF
cdr3_nt: TGTGCCATCAGTGAGTCAGCCGACACCGGGGAGCTGTTTTTT

cdr3_length: 15
j_call: TRBJ1-2
clone_size: -
d_call: TRBD1
v_call: TRBV5-1
cdr3_aa: CASSLTGQGIDGYTF
cdr3_nt: TGCGCCAGCAGCTTGACCGGACAGGGTATCGATGGCTACACCTTC

cdr3_length: 15
j_call: TRBJ1-2
clone_size: -
d_call: -
v_call: TRBV19
cdr3_aa: CASSIVAGGLAGYTF
cdr3_nt: TGTGCCAGTAGTATAGTCGCGGGAGGCCTCGCTGGCTACACCTTC

cdr3_length: 15
j_call: TRBJ1-3
clone_size: -
d_call: TRBD1
v_call: TRBV11-2
cdr3_aa: CASRFNRGPGNTIYF
cdr3_nt: TGTGCCAGCAGATTTAACAGGGGGCCTGGAAACACCATATATTTT

cdr3_length: 15
j_call: TRBJ2-2
clone_size: few
d_call: TRBD1
v_call: TRBV7-9
cdr3_aa: CASSIWTGGTGELFF
cdr3_nt: TGTGCCAGCAGCATCTGGACAGGGGGCACCGGGGAGCTGTTTTTT

cdr3_length: 17
j_call: TRBJ1-5
clone_size: few
d_call: TRBD1
v_call: TRBV6-2/TRBV6-3
cdr3_aa: CASSYSIDRAENQPQHF
cdr3_nt: TGTGCCAGCAGTTACTCGATTGACAGGGCCGAAAATCAGCCCCAGCATTTT

cdr3_length: 14
j_call: TRBJ1-2
clone_size: -
d_call: -
v_call: TRBV7-9
cdr3_aa: CASSFGGAVYGYTF
cdr3_nt: TGTGCCAGCAGCTTTGGGGGCGCGGTCTATGGCTACACCTTC

cdr3_length: 14
j_call: TRBJ1-1
clone_size: -
d_call: -
v_call: TRBV3-1/TRBV3-2
cdr3_aa: CASSDTPMNTEAFF
cdr3_nt: TGTGCCAGCAGTGATACTCCCATGAACACTGAAGCTTTCTTT

cdr3_length: 19
j_call: TRBJ1-6
clone_size: -
d_call: -
v_call: TRBV27
cdr3_aa: CASSPYTGLDSSYNSPLHF
cdr3_nt: TGTGCCAGCAGTCCCTATACGGGGCTTGATAGCTCCTATAATTCACCCCTCCACTTT

cdr3_length: 12
j_call: TRBJ2-7
clone_size: -
d_call: -
v_call: TRBV7-8
cdr3_aa: CATQRGGYEQYF
cdr3_nt: TGTGCCACTCAACGAGGGGGCTACGAGCAGTACTTC

cdr3_length: 12
j_call: TRBJ2-7
clone_size: -
d_call: -
v_call: TRBV30
cdr3_aa: CAWSVTDYEQYF
cdr3_nt: TGTGCCTGGAGTGTAACTGACTACGAGCAGTACTTC

cdr3_length: 15
j_call: TRBJ1-3
clone_size: -
d_call: TRBD1
v_call: TRBV7-9
cdr3_aa: CASSPGGRTGNTIYF
cdr3_nt: TGTGCCAGCAGCCCAGGGGGTAGGACTGGAAACACCATATATTTT

cdr3_length: 16
j_call: TRBJ2-3
clone_size: -
d_call: TRBD2
v_call: TRBV19
cdr3_aa: CASSLGLVGGADTQYF
cdr3_nt: TGTGCCAGTAGTCTAGGACTAGTGGGAGGAGCAGATACGCAGTATTTT

cdr3_length: 15
j_call: TRBJ2-1
clone_size: -
d_call: -
v_call: TRBV19
cdr3_aa: CASSMEGVEDNEQFF
cdr3_nt: TGTGCCAGTAGTATGGAGGGGGTGGAGGACAATGAGCAGTTCTTC

cdr3_length: 15
j_call: TRBJ2-5
clone_size: -
d_call: -
v_call: TRBV5-1
cdr3_aa: CASSESGRQQETQYF
cdr3_nt: TGCGCCAGCAGCGAATCCGGCCGACAGCAAGAGACCCAGTACTTC

cdr3_length: 15
j_call: TRBJ1-4
clone_size: -
d_call: -
v_call: TRBV5-1
cdr3_aa: CASRGALGPNEKLFF
cdr3_nt: TGCGCCAGCAGGGGGGCTCTAGGCCCTAATGAAAAACTGTTTTTT

cdr3_length: 13
j_call: TRBJ2-7
clone_size: -
d_call: -
v_call: TRBV29-1
cdr3_aa: CSVGGQGPYEQYF
cdr3_nt: TGCAGCGTCGGGGGCCAGGGGCCCTACGAGCAGTACTTC

cdr3_length: 15
j_call: TRBJ2-1
clone_size: -
d_call: -
v_call: TRBV4-1
cdr3_aa: CASSRENTPYNEQFF
cdr3_nt: TGCGCCAGCAGCAGAGAGAATACCCCATACAATGAGCAGTTCTTC

cdr3_length: 15
j_call: TRBJ1-3
clone_size: -
d_call: TRBD1
v_call: TRBV2
cdr3_aa: CASSADRPSGNTIYF
cdr3_nt: TGTGCCAGCAGTGCGGACAGGCCCTCTGGAAACACCATATATTTT

cdr3_length: 17
j_call: TRBJ2-6
clone_size: -
d_call: -
v_call: TRBV6-1
cdr3_aa: CASSDAARGSGANVLTF
cdr3_nt: TGTGCCAGCAGTGACGCCGCCCGAGGTTCTGGGGCCAACGTCCTGACTTTC

cdr3_length: 16
j_call: TRBJ2-2
clone_size: few
d_call: -
v_call: TRBV19
cdr3_aa: CASSIAVPPYTGELFF
cdr3_nt: TGTGCCAGTAGTATTGCAGTGCCTCCGTACACCGGGGAGCTGTTTTTT

cdr3_length: 16
j_call: TRBJ2-3
clone_size: -
d_call: -
v_call: TRBV6-4
cdr3_aa: CASSEQTNRATDTQYF
cdr3_nt: TGTGCCAGCAGTGAACAGACAAACCGGGCCACAGATACGCAGTATTTT

cdr3_length: 16
j_call: TRBJ2-2
clone_size: -
d_call: TRBD1
v_call: TRBV10-3
cdr3_aa: CAIRETTGQGTGELFF
cdr3_nt: TGTGCCATCAGGGAGACGACGGGACAGGGTACCGGGGAGCTGTTTTTT

cdr3_length: 17
j_call: TRBJ1-4
clone_size: -
d_call: TRBD1
v_call: TRBV28
cdr3_aa: CASSSPLTGTGVEKLFF
cdr3_nt: TGTGCCAGCAGTTCACCCCTAACCGGGACAGGGGTTGAAAAACTGTTTTTT

cdr3_length: 18
j_call: TRBJ2-3
clone_size: -
d_call: -
v_call: TRBV12-2
cdr3_aa: CASRSKRGQGVGTDTQYF
cdr3_nt: TGTGCAAGTCGCTCCAAAAGGGGACAGGGAGTAGGCACAGATACGCAGTATTTT

cdr3_length: 13
j_call: TRBJ1-1
clone_size: -
d_call: -
v_call: TRBV6-6
cdr3_aa: CASRVKANTEAFF
cdr3_nt: TGTGCCAGCAGGGTAAAGGCGAACACTGAAGCTTTCTTT

cdr3_length: 14
j_call: TRBJ2-7
clone_size: -
d_call: TRBD2
v_call: TRBV28
cdr3_aa: CASSESGNSYEQYF
cdr3_nt: TGTGCCAGCTCGGAGAGCGGGAACTCCTACGAGCAGTACTTC

cdr3_length: 15
j_call: TRBJ1-3
clone_size: -
d_call: -
v_call: TRBV11-2
cdr3_aa: CASSLDRGYGNTIYF
cdr3_nt: TGTGCCAGCAGCTTAGATCGAGGGTACGGAAACACCATATATTTT

cdr3_length: 15
j_call: TRBJ2-5
clone_size: -
d_call: -
v_call: TRBV5-1
cdr3_aa: CASSLGTRGAETQYF
cdr3_nt: TGCGCCAGCAGCTTGGGCACTAGGGGTGCAGAGACCCAGTACTTC

cdr3_length: 13
j_call: TRBJ1-1
clone_size: -
d_call: -
v_call: TRBV9
cdr3_aa: CASSVSRNTEAFF
cdr3_nt: TGTGCCAGCAGCGTGTCAAGGAACACTGAAGCTTTCTTT

cdr3_length: 11
j_call: TRBJ2-5
clone_size: -
d_call: -
v_call: TRBV28
cdr3_aa: CASSSLETQYF
cdr3_nt: TGTGCCAGCAGTTCACTGGAGACCCAGTACTTC

cdr3_length: 13
j_call: TRBJ2-1
clone_size: -
d_call: -
v_call: TRBV14
cdr3_aa: CASSQGNYNEQFF
cdr3_nt: TGTGCCAGCAGCCAAGGTAACTACAATGAGCAGTTCTTC

cdr3_length: 14
j_call: TRBJ2-2
clone_size: -
d_call: -
v_call: TRBV18
cdr3_aa: CASSLKQATGELFF
cdr3_nt: TGTGCCAGCTCACTGAAGCAGGCCACCGGGGAGCTGTTTTTT